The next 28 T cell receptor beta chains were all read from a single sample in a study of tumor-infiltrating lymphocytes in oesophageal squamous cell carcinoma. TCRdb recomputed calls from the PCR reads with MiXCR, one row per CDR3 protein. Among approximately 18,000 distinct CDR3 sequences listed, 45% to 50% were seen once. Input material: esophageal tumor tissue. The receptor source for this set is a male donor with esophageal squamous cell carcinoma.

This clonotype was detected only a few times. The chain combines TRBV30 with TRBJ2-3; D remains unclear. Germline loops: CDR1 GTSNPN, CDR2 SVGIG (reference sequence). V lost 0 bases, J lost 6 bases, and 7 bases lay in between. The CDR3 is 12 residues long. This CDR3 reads CAWSVGLDTQYF. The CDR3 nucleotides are TGTGCCTGGAGTGTAGGGTTGGATACGCAGTATTTT.

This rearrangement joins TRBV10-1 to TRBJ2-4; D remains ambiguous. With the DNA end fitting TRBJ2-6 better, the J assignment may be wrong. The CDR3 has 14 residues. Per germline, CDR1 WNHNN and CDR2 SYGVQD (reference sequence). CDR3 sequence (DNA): TGCGCCAGCAGTGAGGGCGCTGGGGCCAACGTCCTGACTTTC. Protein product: CASSEGAGANVLTF.

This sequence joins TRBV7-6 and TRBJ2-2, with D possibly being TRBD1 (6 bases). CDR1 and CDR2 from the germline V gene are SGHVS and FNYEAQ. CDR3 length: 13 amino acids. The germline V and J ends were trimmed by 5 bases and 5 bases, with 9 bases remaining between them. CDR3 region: CASSQQGTGELFF. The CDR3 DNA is TGTGCCAGCAGCCAACAGGGTACCGGGGAGCTGTTTTTT.

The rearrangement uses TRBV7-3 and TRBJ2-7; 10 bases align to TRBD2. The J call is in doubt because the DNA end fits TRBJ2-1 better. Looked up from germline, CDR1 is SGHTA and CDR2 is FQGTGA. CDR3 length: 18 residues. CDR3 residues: CASSLIPSGGQTYNEQFF. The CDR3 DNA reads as TGTGCCAGCAGCTTAATCCCTAGCGGGGGCCAAACCTACAATGAGCAGTTCTTC.

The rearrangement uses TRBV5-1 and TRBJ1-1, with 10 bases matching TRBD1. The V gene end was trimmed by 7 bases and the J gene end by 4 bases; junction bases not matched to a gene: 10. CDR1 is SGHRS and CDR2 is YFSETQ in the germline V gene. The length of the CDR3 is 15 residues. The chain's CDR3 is CASGLQDRGSTEAFF. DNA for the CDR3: TGCGCCAGCGGACTGCAGGACAGGGGGTCCACTGAAGCTTTCTTT.

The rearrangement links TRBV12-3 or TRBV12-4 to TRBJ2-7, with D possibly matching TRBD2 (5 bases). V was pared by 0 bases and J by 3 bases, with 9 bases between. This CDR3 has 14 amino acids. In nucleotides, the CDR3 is TGTGCCAGCAGTTTAGCGACCGCGGGCTACGAGCAGTACTTC. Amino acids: CASSLATAGYEQYF.

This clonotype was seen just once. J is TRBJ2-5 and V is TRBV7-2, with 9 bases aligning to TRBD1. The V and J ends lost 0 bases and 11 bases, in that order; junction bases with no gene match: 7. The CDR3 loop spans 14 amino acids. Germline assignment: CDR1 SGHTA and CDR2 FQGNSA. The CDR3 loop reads CASSLAGQGKEQYF. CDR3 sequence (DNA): TGTGCCAGCAGCTTAGCGGGACAGGGTAAGGAGCAGTACTTC.

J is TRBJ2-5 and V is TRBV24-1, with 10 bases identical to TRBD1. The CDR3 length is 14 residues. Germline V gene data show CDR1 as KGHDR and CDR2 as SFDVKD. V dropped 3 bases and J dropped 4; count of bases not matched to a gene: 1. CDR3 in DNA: TGTGCCACCAGTGATCGGACAGGGGGAGAGACCCAGTACTTC. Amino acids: CATSDRTGGETQYF.

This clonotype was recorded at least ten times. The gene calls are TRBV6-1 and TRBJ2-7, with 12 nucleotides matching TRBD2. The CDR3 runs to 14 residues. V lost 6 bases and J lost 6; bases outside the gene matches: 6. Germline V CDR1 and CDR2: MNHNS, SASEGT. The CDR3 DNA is TGTGCCAGCAGACCCACGGGACTAGCGGGCGAGCAGTACTTC. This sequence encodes CASRPTGLAGEQYF.

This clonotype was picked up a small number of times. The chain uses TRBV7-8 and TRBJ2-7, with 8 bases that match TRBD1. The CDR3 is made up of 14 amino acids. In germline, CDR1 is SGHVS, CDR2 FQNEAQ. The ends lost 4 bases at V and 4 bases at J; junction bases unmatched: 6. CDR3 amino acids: CASSSWTGKYEQYF. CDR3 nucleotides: TGTGCCAGCAGCTCGTGGACAGGGAAATACGAGCAGTACTTC.

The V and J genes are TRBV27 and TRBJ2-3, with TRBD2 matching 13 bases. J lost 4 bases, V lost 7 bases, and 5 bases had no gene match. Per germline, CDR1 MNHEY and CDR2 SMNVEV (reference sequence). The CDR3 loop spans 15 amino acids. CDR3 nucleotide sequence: TGTGCCAGCACCGGACTAGCGGGAGTTCCAGATACGCAGTATTTT. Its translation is CASTGLAGVPDTQYF.

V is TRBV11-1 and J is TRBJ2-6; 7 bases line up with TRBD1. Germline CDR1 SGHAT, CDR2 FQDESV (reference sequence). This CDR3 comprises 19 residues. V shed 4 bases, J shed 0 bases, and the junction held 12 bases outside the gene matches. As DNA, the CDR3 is TGTGCCAGCAGCTCGTCCCGGGACAGACCAAACTCTGGGGCCAACGTCCTGACTTTC. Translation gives CASSSSRDRPNSGANVLTF.

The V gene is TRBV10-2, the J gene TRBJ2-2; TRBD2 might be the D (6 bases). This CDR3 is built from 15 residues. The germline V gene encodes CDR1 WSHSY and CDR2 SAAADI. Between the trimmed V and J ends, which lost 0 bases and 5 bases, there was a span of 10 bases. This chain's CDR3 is CASSESGGNTGELFF. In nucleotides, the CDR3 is TGCGCCAGCAGTGAGTCGGGGGGAAATACCGGGGAGCTGTTTTTT.

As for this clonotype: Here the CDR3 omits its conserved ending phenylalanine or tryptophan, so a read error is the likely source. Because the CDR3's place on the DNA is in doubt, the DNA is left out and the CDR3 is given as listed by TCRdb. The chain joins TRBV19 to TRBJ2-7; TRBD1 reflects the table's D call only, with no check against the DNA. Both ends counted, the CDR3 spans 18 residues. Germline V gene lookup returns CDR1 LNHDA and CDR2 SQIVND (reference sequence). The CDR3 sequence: CASTHVSRPANYGYTFGS.

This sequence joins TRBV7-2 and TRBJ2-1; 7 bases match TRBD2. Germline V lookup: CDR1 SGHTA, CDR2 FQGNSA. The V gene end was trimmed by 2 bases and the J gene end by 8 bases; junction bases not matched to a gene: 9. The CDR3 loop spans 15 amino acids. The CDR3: CASSLFYGGTDEQFF. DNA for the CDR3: TGTGCCAGCAGCTTATTTTACGGGGGGACCGATGAGCAGTTCTTC.

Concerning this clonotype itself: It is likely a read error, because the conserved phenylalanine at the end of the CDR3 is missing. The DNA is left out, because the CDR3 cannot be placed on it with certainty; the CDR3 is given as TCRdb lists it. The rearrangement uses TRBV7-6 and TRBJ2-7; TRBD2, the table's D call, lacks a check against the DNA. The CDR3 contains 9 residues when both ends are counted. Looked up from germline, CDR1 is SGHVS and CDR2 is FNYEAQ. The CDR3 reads CASSLFLAG.

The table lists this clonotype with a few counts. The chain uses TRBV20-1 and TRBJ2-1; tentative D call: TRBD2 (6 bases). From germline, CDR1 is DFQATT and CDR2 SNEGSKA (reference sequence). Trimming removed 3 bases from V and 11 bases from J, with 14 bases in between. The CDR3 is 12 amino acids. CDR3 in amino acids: CSASVGEAKQFF. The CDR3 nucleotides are TGCAGTGCTAGTGTAGGGGAGGCGAAGCAGTTCTTC.

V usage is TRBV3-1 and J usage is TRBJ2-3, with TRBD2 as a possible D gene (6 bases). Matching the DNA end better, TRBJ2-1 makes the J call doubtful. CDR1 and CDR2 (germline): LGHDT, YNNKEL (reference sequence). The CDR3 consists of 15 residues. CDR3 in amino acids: CASSHGNTAGNEQFF. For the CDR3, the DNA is TGTGCCAGCAGCCACGGGAACACGGCGGGGAATGAGCAGTTCTTC.

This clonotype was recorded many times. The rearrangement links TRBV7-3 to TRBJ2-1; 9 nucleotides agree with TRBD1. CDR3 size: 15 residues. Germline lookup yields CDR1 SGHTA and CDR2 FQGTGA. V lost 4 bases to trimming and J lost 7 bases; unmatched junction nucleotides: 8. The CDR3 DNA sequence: TGTGCCAGCAGCTCAGGGACAGGGATTGAGAATGAGCAGTTCTTC. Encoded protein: CASSSGTGIENEQFF.

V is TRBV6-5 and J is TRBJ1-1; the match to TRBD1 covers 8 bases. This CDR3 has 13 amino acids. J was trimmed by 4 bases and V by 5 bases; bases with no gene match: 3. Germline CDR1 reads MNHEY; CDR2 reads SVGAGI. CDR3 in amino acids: CASSNRGATEAFF. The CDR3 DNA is TGTGCCAGCAGTAACAGGGGGGCCACTGAAGCTTTCTTT.

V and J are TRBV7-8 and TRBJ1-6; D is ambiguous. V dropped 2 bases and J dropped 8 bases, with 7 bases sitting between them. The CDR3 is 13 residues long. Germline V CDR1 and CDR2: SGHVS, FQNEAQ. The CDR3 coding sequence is TGTGCCAGCAGCTTATTACGTGATTCACCCCTCCACTTT. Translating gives CASSLLRDSPLHF.

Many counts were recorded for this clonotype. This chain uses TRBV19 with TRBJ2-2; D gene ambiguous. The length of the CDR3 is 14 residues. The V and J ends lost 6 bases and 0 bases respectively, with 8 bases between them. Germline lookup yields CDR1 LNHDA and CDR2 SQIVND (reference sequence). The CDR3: CASRQPSNTGELFF. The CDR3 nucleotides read TGTGCCAGTAGACAGCCATCGAACACCGGGGAGCTGTTTTTT.

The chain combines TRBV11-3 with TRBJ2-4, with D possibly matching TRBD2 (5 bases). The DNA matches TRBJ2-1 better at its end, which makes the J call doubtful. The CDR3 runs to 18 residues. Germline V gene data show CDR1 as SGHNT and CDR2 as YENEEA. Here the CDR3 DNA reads TGTGCCAGCAGCTTAGGGGTTGGTGTGGGGAGCTCCTACAATGAGCAGTTCTTC. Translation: CASSLGVGVGSSYNEQFF.

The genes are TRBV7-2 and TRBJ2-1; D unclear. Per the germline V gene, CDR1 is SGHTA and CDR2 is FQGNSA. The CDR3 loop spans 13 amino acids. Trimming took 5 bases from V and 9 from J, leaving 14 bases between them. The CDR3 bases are TGTGCCAGCAGCCTAAACCGCCTCGGTGAGCAGTTCTTC. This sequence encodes CASSLNRLGEQFF.

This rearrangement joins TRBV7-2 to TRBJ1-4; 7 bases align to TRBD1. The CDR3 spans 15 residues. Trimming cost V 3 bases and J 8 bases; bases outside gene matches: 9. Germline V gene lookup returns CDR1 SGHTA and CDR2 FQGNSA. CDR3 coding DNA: TGTGCCAGCAGCTTCCTACAGGGGAAGGGGGAAAAACTGTTTTTT. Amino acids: CASSFLQGKGEKLFF. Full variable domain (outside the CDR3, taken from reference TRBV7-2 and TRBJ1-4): GAGVSQSPSNKVTEKGKDVELRCDPISGHTALYWYRQSLGQGLEFLIYFQGNSAPDKSGLPSDRFSAERTGGSVSTLTIQRTQQEDSAVYLCASSFLQGKGEKLFFGSGTQLSVL.

CDR3 amino acids: CASKEYSMNTEAFF. Here the CDR3 DNA reads TGTGCCAGCAAGGAATATTCCATGAACACTGAAGCTTTCTTT. The chain is built from TRBV6-6 and TRBJ1-1, with unresolved D. V shed 7 bases and J shed 0 bases, with 12 bases lying between them. The CDR3 loop spans 14 amino acids. Germline CDR1 is MNHNY and CDR2 is SVGAGI (reference sequence).

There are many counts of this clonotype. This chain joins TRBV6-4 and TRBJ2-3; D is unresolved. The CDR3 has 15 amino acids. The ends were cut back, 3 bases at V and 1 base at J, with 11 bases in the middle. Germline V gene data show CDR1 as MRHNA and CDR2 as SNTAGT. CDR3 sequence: CASSEGRQGTDTQYF. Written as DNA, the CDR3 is TGTGCCAGCAGTGAAGGGCGACAAGGCACAGATACGCAGTATTTT.

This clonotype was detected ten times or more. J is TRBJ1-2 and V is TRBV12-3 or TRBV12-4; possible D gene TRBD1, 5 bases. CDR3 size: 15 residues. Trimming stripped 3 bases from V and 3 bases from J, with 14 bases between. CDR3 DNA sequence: TGTGCCAGCAGTTTGAAGGGACGGGGCGACTATGGCTACACCTTC. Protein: CASSLKGRGDYGYTF.